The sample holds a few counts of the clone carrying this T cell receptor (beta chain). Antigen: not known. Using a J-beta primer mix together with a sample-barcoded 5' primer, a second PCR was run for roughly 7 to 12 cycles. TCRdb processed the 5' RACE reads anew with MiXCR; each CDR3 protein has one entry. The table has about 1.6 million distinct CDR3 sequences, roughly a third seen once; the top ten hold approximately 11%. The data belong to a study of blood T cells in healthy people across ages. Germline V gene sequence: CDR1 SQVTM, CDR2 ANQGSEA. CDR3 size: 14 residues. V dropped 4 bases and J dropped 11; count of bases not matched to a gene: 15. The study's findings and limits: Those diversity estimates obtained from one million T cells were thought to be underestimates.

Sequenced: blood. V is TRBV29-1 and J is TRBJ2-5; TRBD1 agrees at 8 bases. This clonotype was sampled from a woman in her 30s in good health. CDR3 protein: CSVVGQEGSEEQYF. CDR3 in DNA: TGCAGCGTTGTGGGACAGGAGGGAAGTGAGGAGCAGTACTTC.